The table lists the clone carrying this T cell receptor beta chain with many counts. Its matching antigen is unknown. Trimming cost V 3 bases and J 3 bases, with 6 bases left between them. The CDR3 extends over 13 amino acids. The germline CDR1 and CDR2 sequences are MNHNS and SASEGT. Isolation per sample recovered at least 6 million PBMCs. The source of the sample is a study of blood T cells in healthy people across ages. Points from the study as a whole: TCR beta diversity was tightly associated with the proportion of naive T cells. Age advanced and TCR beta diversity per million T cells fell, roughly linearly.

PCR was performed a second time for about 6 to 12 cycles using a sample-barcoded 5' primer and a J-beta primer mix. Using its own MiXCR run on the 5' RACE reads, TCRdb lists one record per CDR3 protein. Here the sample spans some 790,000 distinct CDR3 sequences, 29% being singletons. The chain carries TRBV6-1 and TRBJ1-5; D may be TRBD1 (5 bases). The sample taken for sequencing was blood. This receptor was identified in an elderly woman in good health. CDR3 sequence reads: CASSEGLNQPQHF. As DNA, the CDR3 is TGTGCCAGCAGTGAGGGGCTCAATCAGCCCCAGCATTTT.